Listed below are T cell receptor beta chains from one sample, sequenced in a study of cytomegalovirus exposure and HLA in healthy donors. Assay used: immunoSEQ multiplex PCR; TCRdb lists only in-frame clones, some missing. Recorded here are 200,000 to 250,000 clones; the top ten clones represent more than 0.95%. Sequencing was carried out using PBMCs. The source is a girl aged 2 to 9 in good health and CMV-seropositive. CDR3s include the opening cysteine and the closing phenylalanine or tryptophan. The D gene is left open where the match is weak.

v_call: TRBV5-4; d_call: TRBD2; j_call: TRBJ2-3; cdr3_nt: TGTGCCAGCAGCTTGGTTTTAGCGGGAGAGGATACGCAGTATTTT; cdr3_aa: CASSLVLAGEDTQYF
v_call: TRBV4-2; d_call: TRBD2; j_call: TRBJ2-7; cdr3_nt: TGTGCCAGCAGCCAGGGGTTAGCGGGAGGGAAGGGTCTTGGCGAGCAGTACTTC; cdr3_aa: CASSQGLAGGKGLGEQYF
v_call: TRBV7-2; d_call: NA; j_call: TRBJ2-1; cdr3_nt: TGTGCCAGCAGCATCACGGAGAGAGGGAAGCAGTTCTTC; cdr3_aa: CASSITERGKQFF
v_call: TRBV7-2; d_call: TRBD1; j_call: TRBJ1-2; cdr3_nt: TGTGCCAGCAGCTCACTGACAGGGGAGACTGGCTACACCTTC; cdr3_aa: CASSSLTGETGYTF
v_call: TRBV29-1; d_call: NA; j_call: TRBJ1-2; cdr3_nt: TGCAGCGTCGAAGATGGGCGGGGGGCCTATGGCTACACCTTC; cdr3_aa: CSVEDGRGAYGYTF
v_call: TRBV10-3; d_call: TRBD1; j_call: TRBJ2-6; cdr3_nt: TGTGCCATCAGTGACATGACAGGGACCTATGGGGCCAACGTCCTGACTTTC; cdr3_aa: CAISDMTGTYGANVLTF
v_call: TRBV10-3; d_call: TRBD1; j_call: TRBJ2-2; cdr3_nt: TGTGCCATCACTCCGGGACAGGGCAACACCGGGGAGCTGTTTTTT; cdr3_aa: CAITPGQGNTGELFF
v_call: TRBV9; d_call: NA; j_call: TRBJ2-5; cdr3_nt: TGTGCCAGCAGCGTAGGGTCCAGAGAGACCCAGTACTTC; cdr3_aa: CASSVGSRETQYF
v_call: TRBV4-1; d_call: TRBD2; j_call: TRBJ2-5; cdr3_nt: TGCGCCAGCAGCCCATCCGGGGGGGCGCAAGAGACCCAGTACTTC; cdr3_aa: CASSPSGGAQETQYF
v_call: TRBV5-5; d_call: TRBD1; j_call: TRBJ2-3; cdr3_nt: TGTGCCAGCAGCGCAAGGGGGCTGGCAGATACGCAGTATTTT; cdr3_aa: CASSARGLADTQYF
v_call: TRBV25-1; d_call: NA; j_call: TRBJ1-4; cdr3_nt: TGTGCCAGCAGTGCAGGGGCGCGCGAAAAACTGTTTTTT; cdr3_aa: CASSAGAREKLFF
v_call: TRBV28; d_call: TRBD1; j_call: TRBJ2-5; cdr3_nt: TGTGCCAGCAGCGTTACCGGGACAGTACAAGAGACCCAGTACTTC; cdr3_aa: CASSVTGTVQETQYF
v_call: TRBV7-8; d_call: TRBD1; j_call: TRBJ2-7; cdr3_nt: TGTGCCAGCAGCACAGGGACAGCCTTTATCTACGAGCAGTACTTC; cdr3_aa: CASSTGTAFIYEQYF
v_call: TRBV7-9; d_call: NA; j_call: TRBJ1-1; cdr3_nt: TGTGCCAGCAGCTCGCCGGCGGGGGTTGGGGCTTTCTTT; cdr3_aa: CASSSPAGVGAFF
v_call: TRBV28; d_call: TRBD1; j_call: TRBJ1-2; cdr3_nt: TGTGCCAGCAGCTCGGACAGGGCTTATGGCTACACCTTC; cdr3_aa: CASSSDRAYGYTF
v_call: TRBV6-1; d_call: TRBD2; j_call: TRBJ2-2; cdr3_nt: TGTGCCAGCAAACCAGCGGGGGCGAACACCGGGGAGCTGTTTTTT; cdr3_aa: CASKPAGANTGELFF
v_call: TRBV6-1; d_call: TRBD1; j_call: TRBJ2-7; cdr3_nt: TGTGCCAGCAGTGTCGGACAGGGCCCCTACGAGCAGTACTTC; cdr3_aa: CASSVGQGPYEQYF